These 8 T cell receptor beta chains came from one sample sequenced in a study of shared clonotypes between healthy human individuals. Only CD45RO-negative cells positively selected for CCR7 counted as naive CD8 cells, so terminally differentiated effector memory CD45RA+ cells were excluded. TCRdb's copy holds only in-frame clones and misses some; the assay was immunoSEQ multiplex PCR. The sample includes about 2 million clones, just under 95% seen only once; the top ten take 0.85% to 1.3%. Sequencing was done on a sample of naive CD8+ T cells sorted from blood. The receptor set was obtained from a man between 18 and 29 years old in good health.

This chain links TRBV28 with TRBJ2-3; D is ambiguous. Germline V gene sequence: CDR1 MDHEN, CDR2 SYDVKM. V was cut by 4 bases and J by 0 bases, with 11 bases left in between. The CDR3 runs to 15 residues. The CDR3 loop reads CASSSDKPSTDTQYF. The DNA for the CDR3 is TGTGCCAGCAGTTCCGACAAGCCTAGCACAGATACGCAGTATTTT.

CDR3 in DNA: TGTGCCAGCAGTGTCGGGACGGAGAATACCGGGGAGCTGTTTTTT. Amino acid sequence: CASSVGTENTGELFF. The chain has TRBV2 and TRBJ2-2; D could derive from TRBD1 or TRBD2 (5 bases each). Germline V gene lookup returns CDR1 SNHLY and CDR2 FYNNEI. This CDR3 region has 15 residues. The V gene lost 4 bases and the J gene lost 5 bases, with 14 bases spanning the gap.

This chain connects TRBV2 to TRBJ2-6; D is undetermined. The CDR3 runs to 14 residues. Per germline, CDR1 SNHLY and CDR2 FYNNEI. V was shortened by 3 bases and J by 1 base, with 4 bases between the two germline ends. The CDR3 loop is CASSDKSGANVLTF. The CDR3 DNA sequence: TGTGCCAGCAGTGATAAGTCTGGGGCCAACGTCCTGACTTTC.

This clone showed up just once. The V and J genes are TRBV6-5 and TRBJ2-5; the D is unclear. This CDR3 has 12 residues. The V gene lost 2 bases and the J gene lost 10 bases, with 11 bases spanning the gap. CDR1 MNHEY and CDR2 SVGAGI come from the germline V gene. CDR3 residues: CASSYGKVGQYF. The CDR3 bases are TGTGCCAGCAGTTACGGGAAGGTGGGCCAGTACTTC.

This clone was seen a single time. The rearrangement joins TRBV29-1 to TRBJ2-2; D unresolved. The V end was cut by 5 bases, the J end by 1 base, with 5 bases between. The germline gives CDR1 SQVTM, CDR2 ANQGSEA. This CDR3 comprises 12 residues. The CDR3, as DNA: TGCAGCGTTAAGGTGAACACCGGGGAGCTGTTTTTT. It specifies CSVKVNTGELFF.

CDR3 region: CASSFRATGNEKLFF. As DNA, the CDR3 is TGCGCCAGCAGCTTCAGGGCCACGGGTAATGAAAAACTGTTTTTT. The V and J genes are TRBV5-1 and TRBJ1-4, with D possibly matching TRBD1 (5 bases). The CDR3 has 15 residues. V was shortened by 2 bases and J by 4 bases, with 12 bases between the two germline ends. Germline V gene data show CDR1 as SGHRS and CDR2 as YFSETQ.

Concerning this clone itself: Other DNA sequences within the sample encode an identical CDR3. This chain links TRBV19 with TRBJ2-1; D gene unclear. Trimming took off 5 bases at V and 3 bases at J, with 8 bases between the two ends. The CDR3 has 13 amino acids. Germline lookup yields CDR1 LNHDA and CDR2 SQIVND (reference sequence). The CDR3 bases are TGTGCCAGTAGTCCTTCTAGCTACAATGAGCAGTTCTTC. As protein: CASSPSSYNEQFF.

The J gene is TRBJ1-2, the V gene TRBV9, with 10 bases aligning to TRBD1. The V gene's germline CDR1 is SGDLS and CDR2 YYNGEE. The CDR3 contains 14 residues. Trimming at V came to 3 bases and at J to 6 bases, leaving 5 bases not matched to a gene. CDR3 sequence reads: CASSAIGTGDGYTF. CDR3 coding DNA: TGTGCCAGCAGCGCCATTGGGACAGGGGATGGCTACACCTTC.